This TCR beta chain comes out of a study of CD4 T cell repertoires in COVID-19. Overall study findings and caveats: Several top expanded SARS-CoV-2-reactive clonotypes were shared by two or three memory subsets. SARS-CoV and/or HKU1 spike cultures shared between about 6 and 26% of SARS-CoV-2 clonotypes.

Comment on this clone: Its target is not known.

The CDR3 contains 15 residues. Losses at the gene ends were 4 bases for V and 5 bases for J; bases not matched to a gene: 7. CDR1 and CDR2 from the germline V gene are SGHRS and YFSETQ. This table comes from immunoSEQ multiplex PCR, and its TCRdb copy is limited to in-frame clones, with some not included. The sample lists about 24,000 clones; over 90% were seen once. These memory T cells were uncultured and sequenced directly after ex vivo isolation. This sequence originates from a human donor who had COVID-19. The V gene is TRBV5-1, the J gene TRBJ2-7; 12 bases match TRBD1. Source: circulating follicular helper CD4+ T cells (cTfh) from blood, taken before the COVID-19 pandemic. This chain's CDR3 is CASSLGTGGFDEQYF. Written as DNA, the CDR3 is TGCGCCAGCAGCCTGGGGACAGGGGGCTTCGACGAGCAGTACTTC.